This T cell receptor beta chain was sequenced during a study of T-cell reconstitution after alpha-beta-depleted transplantation in children. This clonotype occurred many times. Unique molecular identifiers were used in preparing the TCRbeta library. A single record per CDR3 protein comes from TCRdb applying MiXCR to the PCR reads. Among hundreds of thousands of distinct CDR3 sequences listed, over 15% were seen once. V lost 6 bases, J lost 4 bases, and 13 bases stayed unmatched. The CDR3 is 15 residues long. Germline V lookup: CDR1 DFQATT, CDR2 SNEGSKA (reference sequence). Sequencing was performed on PBMCs from the stem cell graft donor, taken from the stem cell graft. This TCR was sampled from a human donor who donated a stem cell graft to a child with acute myeloid leukemia. The J gene is TRBJ2-3, the V gene TRBV20-1, with TRBD2 identical over 7 bases. CDR3 nucleotide sequence: TGCAGTGCCCCCTGGGAGGGGACGATCCCAGATACGCAGTATTTT. The encoded protein is CSAPWEGTIPDTQYF.